The clone carrying this T cell receptor (beta chain) was picked up one time. What it binds is unknown. The data derive from a study of OX40 agonist ivuxolimab in advanced cancers. General observations from the study: In a subset of nonresponders, normalized T-cell clonal expansion was also low.

The CDR3 is made up of 13 amino acids. CDR1 SEHNR and CDR2 FQNEAQ come from the germline V gene (reference sequence). The V end was cut by 4 bases, the J end by 7 bases, with 14 bases between. Sequencing was performed with immunoSEQ multiplex PCR; in TCRdb, only in-frame clones are kept and a portion is missing. Of 50,000 to 75,000 clones in the sample, roughly 83% were seen once. The sequence came from an adult with an advanced solid tumor such as melanoma, head and neck, liver or kidney cancer. The sequencing used CD4+ or CD8+ T cells sorted from blood, collected in a trial of the OX40 agonist ivuxolimab. The chain employs TRBV7-9 and TRBJ2-7; maybe TRBD1 (5 bases). CDR3 in DNA: TGTGCCAGCAGCTCAGGGTCACCTGGGGAGCAGTACTTC. As protein: CASSSGSPGEQYF.